These 31 T cell receptor beta chains were all obtained from the same sample, sequenced in a study of Graves' ophthalmopathy and Graves' hyperthyroidism. RNA transcripts served as template for amplifying TCR beta CDR3 sequences. First-round RT-PCR used HTBI primers; second-round multiplex PCR followed. TCRdb reprocessed the multiplex PCR reads with MiXCR, giving one entry per CDR3 protein. Of 40,000 to 50,000 distinct CDR3 sequences listed, about 51% are singletons. Sequenced sample: peripheral blood. The source of these receptors is an adult man with Graves' ophthalmopathy.

This chain joins TRBV12-3 or TRBV12-4 and TRBJ2-7; TRBD1 agrees at 7 bases. The CDR3 extends over 13 amino acids. J lost 2 bases, V lost 7 bases, and 5 bases had no gene match. The CDR3 sequence is CASTKGQTYEQYF. The DNA for the CDR3 is TGTGCCAGCACTAAGGGACAGACCTACGAGCAGTACTTC.

V is TRBV11-2 and J is TRBJ2-7; D gene uncertain. This CDR3 has 14 residues. V was shortened by 1 base and J by 0 bases, with 7 bases between the two germline ends. Germline assignment: CDR1 SGHAT and CDR2 FQNNGV. Here the CDR3 DNA reads TGTGCCAGCAGCTTAGCCCCTAGCTCCTACGAGCAGTACTTC. Protein: CASSLAPSSYEQYF.

The chain employs TRBV12-3 or TRBV12-4 and TRBJ2-3, with D perhaps assigned TRBD1 or TRBD2 (5 bases each). The CDR3 runs to 16 residues. V lost 3 bases to trimming and J lost 2 bases, with 15 bases between them. The CDR3 coding sequence is TGTGCCAGCAGTTTTGCTCAGGGAGTGAACACAGATACGCAGTATTTT. Its translation: CASSFAQGVNTDTQYF.

This chain joins TRBV30 and TRBJ1-6; TRBD1 matches at 7 bases. The CDR3 is made up of 18 amino acids. The trim removed 7 bases at V and 3 bases at J, leaving 18 bases unmatched. In germline, CDR1 is GTSNPN, CDR2 SVGIG (reference sequence). CDR3 in amino acids: CASMGTTGEKYYNSPLHF. The CDR3, as DNA: TGTGCCTCCATGGGCACAACAGGGGAGAAGTACTATAATTCACCCCTCCACTTT.

In nucleotides, the CDR3 is TGCAGTGCTGTTAAGACAGGGCCCAGCGCTGAAGCTTTCTTT. As protein: CSAVKTGPSAEAFF. The chain links TRBV20-1 to TRBJ1-1; TRBD1 matches at 7 bases. In germline, CDR1 is DFQATT, CDR2 SNEGSKA (reference sequence). This CDR3 has 14 amino acids. V trimming: 5 bases; J trimming: 6 bases; junction bases outside the gene matches: 12.

This chain uses TRBV2 with TRBJ1-1; D ambiguous. CDR3 size: 11 residues. Germline assignment: CDR1 SNHLY and CDR2 FYNNEI. The V and J ends lost 6 bases and 0 bases respectively, with 2 bases between them. As DNA, the CDR3 is TGTGCCAGCAGCGTGAACACTGAAGCTTTCTTT. Protein sequence: CASSVNTEAFF.

This clonotype has at least ten counts. The chain couples TRBV20-1 to TRBJ1-1; no firm D call. The CDR3 length is 12 residues. Germline V gene sequence: CDR1 DFQATT, CDR2 SNEGSKA (reference sequence). V dropped 3 bases and J dropped 2 bases, with 7 bases sitting between them. This CDR3 is CSARAGNTEAFF. As DNA, the CDR3 is TGCAGTGCTAGGGCGGGTAACACTGAAGCTTTCTTT.

This clonotype was detected many times. V usage is TRBV4-1 and J usage is TRBJ1-3; no clear D. Germline CDR1 reads MGHRA; CDR2 reads YSYEKL. V lost 1 base and J 0 bases, leaving 7 bases between the germline ends. CDR3 length: 15 amino acids. The CDR3 nucleotides read TGCGCCAGCAGCCAAGTGCCCCACTCTGGAAACACCATATATTTT. Amino acids: CASSQVPHSGNTIYF.

As regards this clonotype: A read error may produce the germline difference seen at one junction end. The V call is TRBV7-3, the J call TRBJ2-5; possibly TRBD2 for D (5 bases). Germline CDR1 reads SGHTA; CDR2 reads FQGTGA. There are 14 residues in the CDR3. The DNA for the CDR3 is TGCGCCAGCGGCCAAGACTGGGAGCAAGAGACCCAGTACTTC. This sequence encodes CASGQDWEQETQYF.

This clonotype was observed a handful of times. The CDR3 loop is CASGSPEQYF. The CDR3 coding sequence is TGTGCCAGTGGGTCGCCCGAGCAGTACTTC. This chain joins TRBV2 and TRBJ2-7; D uncertain. V lost 9 bases and J lost 6, with 9 bases in between. The V gene's germline CDR1 is SNHLY and CDR2 FYNNEI. The CDR3 spans 10 residues.

This clonotype was found many times. The J gene is TRBJ1-6, the V gene TRBV3-1, with D possibly TRBD1 on 6 matching bases. The germline V gene encodes CDR1 LGHDT and CDR2 YNNKEL (reference sequence). The V end lost 0 bases, the J end lost 4 bases, and 7 bases lay between the germline ends. This CDR3 has 15 amino acids. CDR3 in DNA: TGTGCCAGCAGCCAAGAAGGGGGGTATAATTCACCCCTCCACTTT. Translating it yields CASSQEGGYNSPLHF.

This clonotype has just a few counts. The chain links TRBV30 to TRBJ1-3; unclear D gene. Trimming stripped 5 bases from V and 0 bases from J, with 11 bases between. The CDR3 contains 14 residues. Looked up from germline, CDR1 is GTSNPN and CDR2 is SVGIG (reference sequence). The CDR3: CAWSQGLSGNTIYF. The CDR3 DNA reads as TGTGCCTGGTCCCAAGGCCTCTCTGGAAACACCATATATTTT.

This clonotype was counted many times. This rearrangement joins TRBV7-2 to TRBJ1-4; the match to TRBD1 covers 9 bases. In germline, CDR1 is SGHTA, CDR2 FQGNSA. V lost 5 bases and J lost 8; bases outside the gene matches: 3. CDR3 length: 13 residues. CDR3 loop: CASSPDRGEKLFF. The CDR3 nucleotides read TGTGCCAGCAGCCCGGACAGGGGCGAAAAACTGTTTTTT. Based on the CDR3 plus reference TRBV7-2 and TRBJ1-4, the full variable domain is GAGVSQSPSNKVTEKGKDVELRCDPISGHTALYWYRQSLGQGLEFLIYFQGNSAPDKSGLPSDRFSAERTGGSVSTLTIQRTQQEDSAVYLCASSPDRGEKLFFGSGTQLSVL.

This clonotype was picked up a small number of times. The rearrangement joins TRBV15 to TRBJ1-1; D is unresolved. Germline loops: CDR1 LNHNV, CDR2 YYDKDF (reference sequence). V was trimmed by 0 bases and J by 2 bases, leaving 4 bases between them. CDR3 size: 13 residues. The CDR3 protein is CATSRDLNTEAFF. The CDR3 DNA sequence: TGTGCCACCAGCAGAGATTTAAACACTGAAGCTTTCTTT.

J is TRBJ1-1 and V is TRBV6-6; possibly TRBD1 for D (6 bases). In germline, CDR1 is MNHNY, CDR2 SVGAGI (reference sequence). This CDR3 spans 13 amino acids. Trimming took off 5 bases at V and 1 base at J, with 8 bases between the two ends. CDR3 region: CASSKTGNTEAFF. The CDR3, as DNA: TGTGCCAGCAGTAAGACAGGGAACACTGAAGCTTTCTTT.

The V gene is TRBV20-1, the J gene TRBJ2-3; TRBD2 agrees at 9 bases. V gave up 4 bases and J gave up 1 base; unmatched junction bases: 3. CDR3 size: 14 residues. Germline V CDR1 and CDR2: DFQATT, SNEGSKA (reference sequence). The CDR3 reads CSAKLAGRTDTQYF. The CDR3 nucleotides are TGCAGTGCTAAGCTAGCGGGACGCACAGATACGCAGTATTTT.

This clonotype was counted many times. V gene TRBV9 combines with J gene TRBJ1-1; D is undetermined. The CDR3 is 13 amino acids. The V and J ends lost 4 bases and 5 bases respectively, with 12 bases between them. Germline values: CDR1 SGDLS, CDR2 YYNGEE. The CDR3 spells CASSLMAGTEAFF. CDR3 DNA: TGTGCCAGCAGCCTTATGGCGGGGACTGAAGCTTTCTTT.

This sequence joins TRBV29-1 and TRBJ2-1, with 9 bases that match TRBD2. The CDR3 consists of 11 residues. J lost 12 bases, V lost 8 bases, and 8 bases had no gene match. Germline V CDR1 and CDR2: SQVTM, ANQGSEA. In DNA form, the CDR3 reads TGCAGCCAGAAGCGGGGGGCACGGCAGTTCTTC. Protein sequence: CSQKRGARQFF.

By sample fraction, this clonotype is medium-sized (0.01 to 0.1%). The rearrangement uses TRBV2 and TRBJ1-2; TRBD1 might be the D (6 bases). The germline gives CDR1 SNHLY, CDR2 FYNNEI. V was shortened by 6 bases and J by 1 base, with 15 bases between the two germline ends. The CDR3 totals 15 residues. CDR3 in amino acids: CASRTNTGRNYGYTF. The CDR3 nucleotides read TGTGCCAGCAGAACTAACACAGGGCGTAACTATGGCTACACCTTC. The full variable domain, in which reference TRBV2 and TRBJ1-2 provide the parts outside the CDR3, is EPEVTQTPSHQVTQMGQEVILRCVPISNHLYFYWYRQILGQKVEFLVSFYNNEISEKSEIFDDQFSVERPDGSNFTLKIRSTKLEDSAMYFCASRTNTGRNYGYTFGSGTRLTVV.

V and J are TRBV6-5 and TRBJ2-3; D ambiguous. This CDR3 has 15 amino acids. Germline CDR1 reads MNHEY; CDR2 reads SVGAGI. Trimming shortened V by 5 bases and J by 11 bases, and 23 bases separated the two germline ends. CDR3 nucleotides: TGTGCCAGCAGTGAAGGCCGAACGGTGAACAATGAGCAGTATTTT. Its protein is CASSEGRTVNNEQYF.

This chain connects TRBV29-1 to TRBJ2-3; D might be TRBD1 (6 bases). There are 13 residues in the CDR3. Germline CDR1 SQVTM, CDR2 ANQGSEA. The V end lost 7 bases, the J end lost 3 bases, and 14 bases lay between the germline ends. The CDR3 sequence is CSADRDTTDTQYF. The CDR3 nucleotides are TGCAGCGCCGACCGGGACACGACAGATACGCAGTATTTT.

Comments on this clonotype: Germline is not matched at one junction end, which may reflect a read error. The gene calls are TRBV5-1 and TRBJ2-7, with D perhaps TRBD2 (6 bases). The CDR3 has 16 residues. Per germline, CDR1 SGHRS and CDR2 YFSETQ. As DNA, the CDR3 is TGTGCCAGCAGTGGGGATGGGGGAGGCGAGCCCTACGAGCAGTACTTC. Its protein product is CASSGDGGGEPYEQYF.

In this sample, this clonotype turned up many times. The CDR3 loop is CASSVDQSSYNEQFF. CDR3 in DNA: TGTGCCAGCAGCGTAGATCAGAGCTCCTACAATGAGCAGTTCTTC. J is TRBJ2-1 and V is TRBV9; D not certain. This CDR3 contains 15 residues. Germline CDR1 SGDLS, CDR2 YYNGEE. V shed 0 bases and J shed 0 bases, with 7 bases lying between them.

On this clonotype itself: This is likely a read error, given that the CDR3 carries no conserved phenylalanine or tryptophan at its end. The rearrangement links TRBV20-1 to TRBJ1-5; D not certain. V was clipped by 0 bases and J by 0 bases, with 15 bases between them. The CDR3 consists of 17 residues. Germline V gene sequence: CDR1 DFQATT, CDR2 SNEGSKA (reference sequence). CDR3 residues: CSARDGSVVHSNQPQHL. In DNA form, the CDR3 reads TGCAGTGCTAGAGACGGGTCAGTTGTCCATAGCAATCAGCCCCAGCATTTG.

This chain joins TRBV29-1 and TRBJ2-7, with 12 bases identical to TRBD2. This CDR3 is built from 14 residues. Germline loops: CDR1 SQVTM, CDR2 ANQGSEA. The junction had 8 bases not matched to a gene; V was cut back by 6 bases and J by 5 bases. The DNA for the CDR3 is TGCAGCGTCGTACTGACTAGCGGGGGAGACGAGCAGTACGTC. Translated, it gives CSVVLTSGGDEQYV.

The chain couples TRBV29-1 to TRBJ2-1; D might be TRBD2 (7 bases). Looked up from germline, CDR1 is SQVTM and CDR2 is ANQGSEA. V was trimmed by 6 bases and J by 5 bases, leaving 17 bases between them. CDR3 size: 14 residues. This CDR3 reads CSVGLGGPNNEQFF. DNA for the CDR3: TGCAGCGTCGGCCTCGGGGGGCCCAACAATGAGCAGTTCTTC.

The rearrangement uses TRBV7-2 and TRBJ1-2; perhaps TRBD1 as D (5 bases). Trimming left V 5 bases short and J 4 bases short, with 26 bases between. Germline-derived CDR1 and CDR2 are SGHTA and FQGNSA. This CDR3 spans 18 amino acids. The CDR3 bases are TGTGCCAGCAGCCCCCAAGGTGGGGGGTCCCTTCATTTCTATGGCTACACCTTC. This gives the protein CASSPQGGGSLHFYGYTF.

This clonotype was detected many times. This CDR3 is CASSYSGIYEQYF. The CDR3 region has the DNA TGTGCCAGCAGTTACTCAGGTATCTACGAGCAGTACTTC. This rearrangement joins TRBV6-6 to TRBJ2-7; no clear D gene. Looked up from germline, CDR1 is MNHNY and CDR2 is SVGAGI (reference sequence). The ends were cut back, 0 bases at V and 3 bases at J, with 6 bases in the middle. This CDR3 spans 13 amino acids.

This clonotype was found a few times. The chain employs TRBV27 and TRBJ2-5, with 8 bases identical to TRBD2. J was trimmed by 5 bases and V by 6 bases; bases with no gene match: 5. Germline-derived CDR1 and CDR2 are MNHEY and SMNVEV (reference sequence). CDR3 size: 13 residues. The DNA of the CDR3 is TGTGCCAGCAGGCTTCGGGGGGGGGAGACCCAGTACTTC. It translates to CASRLRGGETQYF.

A word on this clonotype: The junction shows a germline mismatch at one end, possibly a read error. The rearrangement links TRBV5-1 to TRBJ2-3; 7 positions agree with TRBD1. CDR1 SGHRS and CDR2 YFSETQ come from the germline V gene. The CDR3 runs to 14 residues. The CDR3 coding sequence is TGCGCCAGCTCGACCGGGACAGAGAGGGATACGCAATATTTT. This gives the protein CASSTGTERDTQYF.

This sequence joins TRBV6-5 and TRBJ2-7; 13 bases agree with TRBD2. TRBJ2-5 matches the DNA end more closely, so the J call is doubtful. The V gene's germline CDR1 is MNHEY and CDR2 SVGAGI. The CDR3 length is 14 residues. The CDR3 here is CASSGLAGEETQYF. The CDR3 nucleotides read TGTGCCAGCAGTGGACTAGCGGGGGAAGAGACCCAGTACTTC.